This T cell receptor beta chain was sequenced in a study of blood T cells in healthy people across ages. General study points: Higher diversity, along with more naive CD4+ cells, distinguished long-lived donors from aged donors. Estimates based on one million T cells were treated as lower bounds.

Turning to this clonotype: The antigen remains undetermined.

The authors drew about 9.9 milliliters of peripheral blood from each donor. Trimming removed 8 bases from V and 3 bases from J; junction bases left unmatched: 10. The CDR3 is 15 amino acids. CDR1 MNHEY and CDR2 SVGAGI come from the germline V gene. The second PCR ran roughly 6 to 11 cycles with a sample-barcoded 5' primer and J-beta primers. TCRdb fed the 5' RACE reads into MiXCR, producing one record per CDR3 protein. The sample lists 980,000 or so distinct CDR3 sequences; around 49% were seen once. This receptor was taken from a man aged 25 to 45 in good health. The sequenced material came from blood. The chain uses TRBV6-5 and TRBJ2-1; TRBD2 matches 7 bases. The CDR3 bases are TGTGCCAGCGGCCGGGTCGCGGGGGACTACAATGAGCAGTTCTTC. Its protein product is CASGRVAGDYNEQFF.